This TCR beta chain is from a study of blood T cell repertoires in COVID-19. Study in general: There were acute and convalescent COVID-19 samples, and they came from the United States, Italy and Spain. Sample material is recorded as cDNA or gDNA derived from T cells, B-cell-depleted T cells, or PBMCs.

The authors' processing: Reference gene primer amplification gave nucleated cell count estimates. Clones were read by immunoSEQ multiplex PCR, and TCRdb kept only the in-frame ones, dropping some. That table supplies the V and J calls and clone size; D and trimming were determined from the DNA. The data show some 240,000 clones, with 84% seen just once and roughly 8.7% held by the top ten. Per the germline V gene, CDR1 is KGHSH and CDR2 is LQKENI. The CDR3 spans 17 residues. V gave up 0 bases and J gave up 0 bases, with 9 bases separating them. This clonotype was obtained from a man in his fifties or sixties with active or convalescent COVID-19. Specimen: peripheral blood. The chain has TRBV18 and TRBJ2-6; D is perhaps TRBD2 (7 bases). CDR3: CASSPPGGGSGANVLTF. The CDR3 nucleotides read TGTGCCAGCTCACCACCGGGAGGGGGCTCTGGGGCCAACGTCCTGACTTTC. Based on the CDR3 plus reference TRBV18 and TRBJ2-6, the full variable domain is NAGVMQNPRHLVRRRGQEARLRCSPMKGHSHVYWYRQLPEEGLKFMVYLQKENIIDESGMPKERFSAEFPKEGPSILRIQQVVRGDSAAYFCASSPPGGGSGANVLTFGAGSRLTVL.